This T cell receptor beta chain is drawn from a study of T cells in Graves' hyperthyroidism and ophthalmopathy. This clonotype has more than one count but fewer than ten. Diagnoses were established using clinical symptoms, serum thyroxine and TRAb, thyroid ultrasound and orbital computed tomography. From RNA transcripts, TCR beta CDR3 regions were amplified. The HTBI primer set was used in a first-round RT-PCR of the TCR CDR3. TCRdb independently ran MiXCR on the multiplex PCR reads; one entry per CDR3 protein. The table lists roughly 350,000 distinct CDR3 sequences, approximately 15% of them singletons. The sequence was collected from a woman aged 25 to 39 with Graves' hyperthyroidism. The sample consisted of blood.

The CDR3 is CSAIGSNEQYF. The CDR3 coding sequence is TGCAGTGCTATCGGGAGCAACGAGCAGTACTTC. The chain combines TRBV20-1 with TRBJ2-7; tentatively, D is TRBD2 (6 bases). Trimming stripped 4 bases from V and 5 bases from J, with 9 bases between. Germline CDR1 DFQATT, CDR2 SNEGSKA (reference sequence). The CDR3 has 11 residues.